The 7 T cell receptor beta chains below come from one sample, sequenced in a study of sequential checkpoint blockade in melanoma. TCRdb's copy holds only in-frame clones and misses some; the assay was immunoSEQ multiplex PCR. The repertoire consists of roughly 4,500 clones, with roughly 22% occurring once and the leading ten covering roughly 33%. This sample's treatment: randomized to nivolumab then ipilimumab (arm A) or the reverse (arm B). Sample: tumor tissue (inferred from file names), taken from a patient given nivolumab and ipilimumab in sequence. The receptors derive from a human donor with melanoma.

This clone was counted many times. The chain has TRBV7-2 and TRBJ2-7; D remains unclear. CDR1 and CDR2 from the germline V gene are SGHTA and FQGNSA. The CDR3 loop spans 13 amino acids. The V end was cut by 5 bases, the J end by 4 bases, with 12 bases between. CDR3 DNA sequence: TGTGCCAGCAGCCTACCTAACCGGTACGAGCAGTACTTC. It encodes CASSLPNRYEQYF.

The chain carries TRBV5-1 and TRBJ1-1; tentative D call: TRBD1 (6 bases). CDR3 length equals 14 residues. Germline CDR1 SGHRS, CDR2 YFSETQ. Trimming took 0 bases from V and 6 from J, leaving 12 bases between them. The CDR3: CASSLEKGVSEAFF. The CDR3 nucleotides read TGCGCCAGCAGCTTGGAAAAGGGGGTCTCTGAAGCTTTCTTT.

In its sample, this clone was seen many times. V and J are TRBV11-3 and TRBJ1-2; D call uncertain. CDR3 length: 14 residues. V was cut by 3 bases and J by 4 bases, with 12 bases left in between. Germline CDR1 SGHNT, CDR2 YENEEA. This CDR3 reads CASSLWEGPYGYTF. For the CDR3, the DNA is TGTGCCAGCAGCTTGTGGGAGGGTCCCTATGGCTACACCTTC. The full variable domain, in which reference TRBV11-3 and TRBJ1-2 provide the parts outside the CDR3, is EAGVVQSPRYKIIEKKQPVAFWCNPISGHNTLYWYLQNLGQGPELLIRYENEEAVDDSQLPKDRFSAERLKGVDSTLKIQPAELGDSAVYLCASSLWEGPYGYTFGSGTRLTVV.

This chain joins TRBV23-1 and TRBJ2-4; 7 bases fit TRBD1. TRBV23-1 is sorted into the ORF group, with uncertain function. V trimming: 6 bases; J trimming: 5 bases; junction bases outside the gene matches: 4. The CDR3 consists of 13 residues. The CDR3 nucleotides are TGCGCCAGCAGCCGCGGACAGGAAAACATTCAGTACTTC. Translating gives CASSRGQENIQYF.

This clone was observed many times. The chain is built from TRBV2 and TRBJ2-5, with D possibly TRBD2 on 6 matching bases. Trimming cost V 6 bases and J 3 bases, with 20 bases left between them. This CDR3 is built from 16 residues. Germline-derived CDR1 and CDR2 are SNHLY and FYNNEI. The CDR3 spells CASSPTPTRTKETQYF. The DNA of the CDR3 is TGTGCCAGCAGCCCCACCCCGACTAGAACTAAAGAGACCCAGTACTTC.

A few counts support this clone. The gene calls are TRBV11-3 and TRBJ2-5; TRBD1 might be the D (6 bases). Trimming removed 1 base from V and 7 bases from J, with 19 bases in between. In germline, CDR1 is SGHNT, CDR2 YENEEA. The CDR3 is made up of 16 amino acids. This CDR3 is CASSLVSLSGAGTQYF. The DNA for the CDR3 is TGTGCCAGCAGCTTAGTGAGTTTGTCAGGGGCTGGGACCCAGTACTTC.

This clone has just a few counts. CDR3 loop: CASRKLAYEQFF. CDR3 sequence (DNA): TGTGCCAGCAGGAAACTAGCCTATGAGCAGTTCTTC. This chain joins TRBV9 and TRBJ2-1; D is perhaps TRBD2 (6 bases). Trimming took 5 bases from V and 8 from J, leaving 11 bases between them. Germline CDR1 and CDR2: SGDLS and YYNGEE. The CDR3 loop spans 12 amino acids.